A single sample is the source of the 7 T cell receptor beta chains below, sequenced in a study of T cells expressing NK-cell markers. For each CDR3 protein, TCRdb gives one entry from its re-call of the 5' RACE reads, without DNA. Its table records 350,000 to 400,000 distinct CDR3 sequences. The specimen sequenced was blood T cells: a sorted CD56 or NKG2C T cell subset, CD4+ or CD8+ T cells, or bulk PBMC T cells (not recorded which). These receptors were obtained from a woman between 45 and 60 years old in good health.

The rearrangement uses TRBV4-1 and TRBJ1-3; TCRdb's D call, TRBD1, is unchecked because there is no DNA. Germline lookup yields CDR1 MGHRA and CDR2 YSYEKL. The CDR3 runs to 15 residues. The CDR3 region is CASSRDTSTGNTIYF.

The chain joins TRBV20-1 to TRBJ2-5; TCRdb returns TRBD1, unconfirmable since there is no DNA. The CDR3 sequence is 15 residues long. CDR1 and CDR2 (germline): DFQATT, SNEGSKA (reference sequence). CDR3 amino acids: CSAIPTGTGGETQYF.

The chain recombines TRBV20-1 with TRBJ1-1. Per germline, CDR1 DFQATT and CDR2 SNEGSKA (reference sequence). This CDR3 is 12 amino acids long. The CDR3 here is CSAIKGVTEAFF.

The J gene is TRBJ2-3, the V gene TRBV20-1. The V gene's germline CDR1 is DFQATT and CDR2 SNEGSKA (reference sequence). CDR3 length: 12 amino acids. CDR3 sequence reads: CSAQTRIDTQYF.

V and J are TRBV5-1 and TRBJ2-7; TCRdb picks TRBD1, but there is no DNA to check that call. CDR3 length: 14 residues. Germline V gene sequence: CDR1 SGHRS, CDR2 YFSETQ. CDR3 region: CASSTGTPVYEQYF.

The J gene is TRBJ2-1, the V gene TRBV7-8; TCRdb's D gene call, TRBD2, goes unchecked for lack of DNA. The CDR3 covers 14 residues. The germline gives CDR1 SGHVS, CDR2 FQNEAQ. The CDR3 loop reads CASRKREGQNEQFF.

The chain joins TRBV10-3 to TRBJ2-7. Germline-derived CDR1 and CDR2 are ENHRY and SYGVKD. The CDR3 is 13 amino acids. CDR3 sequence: CAIAGVPSDEQYF.